This paragraph covers one TCR beta chain sequence. Its antigen is still unknown. Measured with immunoSEQ multiplex PCR; TCRdb has only the in-frame clones, and not every one. The sample contains roughly 60,000 clones, 86% of which appear only once. Germline CDR1 MNHEY, CDR2 SMNVEV (reference sequence). Trimming removed 5 bases from V and 3 bases from J, with 10 bases in between. The CDR3 contains 13 residues. This specimen comes from a study of OX40 agonist ivuxolimab in advanced cancers. Study findings and constraints: On average, CD8+ T cells had more expanded clones than CD4+. At 0.1 to 3.0 mg/kg and by week 6, clonal expansion occurred in CD4+ and CD8+ blood T cells.

The receptor was derived from an adult with an advanced solid tumor such as melanoma, head and neck, liver or kidney cancer. The source material was CD4+ or CD8+ T cells sorted from blood, sampled in a trial of the OX40 agonist ivuxolimab. The V gene is TRBV27, the J gene TRBJ2-5; a weak D match, TRBD1 (6 bases). This chain's CDR3 is CASSPRGEETQYF. The CDR3 coding sequence is TGTGCCAGCAGTCCCAGGGGTGAAGAGACCCAGTACTTC.